The clone carrying this TCR beta chain was picked up a small number of times. Its matching antigen is unknown. The record originates from a study of T-cell reconstitution after alpha-beta-depleted transplantation in children. Notes on the study in general: At one year after transplant, newly produced T cells mostly accounted for T-cell counts and diversity. The high TCRbeta diversity at day 60 in some patients came from surviving recipient T cells and thymic progenitors. As was reported, about two months after transplant, alpha-beta T cells came from several hundred expanded graft clones.

Trimming removed 10 bases from V and 7 bases from J; junction bases left unmatched: 6. The CDR3 is 12 amino acids. Germline lookup yields CDR1 MNHNS and CDR2 SASEGT. Using unique molecular identifiers, the investigators prepared the TCRbeta library. Via MiXCR, TCRdb re-called the PCR reads, giving one row per CDR3 protein. This table holds hundreds of thousands of distinct CDR3 sequences, roughly 13% found once. This TCR came from a male patient younger than 18 who had a stem cell transplant for acute myeloid leukemia, so the T cells may come from the graft donor. Sequencing used PBMCs, mostly from graft donor cells, obtained 360 days after TCRalphabeta/CD19-depleted stem cell transplant. The chain joins TRBV6-1 to TRBJ1-4; TRBD1 matches at 7 bases. The CDR3 reads CATRQGGEKLFF. DNA for the CDR3: TGTGCCACCAGGCAGGGGGGTGAAAAACTGTTTTTT.